Below are 9 T cell receptor beta chains sequenced from a single sample in a study of tumor-infiltrating lymphocytes in oesophageal squamous cell carcinoma. TCRdb reprocessed the PCR reads via MiXCR and lists one record per CDR3 protein. The sample has over 15,000 distinct CDR3 sequences, about 45% seen once. Material: esophageal tumor tissue. The receptors here all came from a male donor with esophageal squamous cell carcinoma.

About this clonotype itself: A read error may account for a junction end that differs from germline. This rearrangement joins TRBV7-6 to TRBJ2-2; unclear D gene. This CDR3 has 16 residues. CDR1 SGHVS and CDR2 FNYEAQ come from the germline V gene. The CDR3 nucleotides read TGTGCTAGCAGCTTAGTTACGGGTCCGAACACCGGGGAGCTGTTTTTT. Protein: CASSLVTGPNTGELFF.

There are a few counts of this clonotype. The chain employs TRBV7-2 and TRBJ2-7; D could derive from TRBD1 or TRBD2 (5 bases each). Germline V gene lookup returns CDR1 SGHTA and CDR2 FQGNSA. The CDR3 consists of 17 residues. V was trimmed by 1 base and J by 3 bases, leaving 19 bases between them. Here the CDR3 reads CASSLGGTHLPSYEQYF. The CDR3, as DNA: TGTGCCAGCAGCTTAGGTGGGACCCACCTACCCAGCTACGAGCAGTACTTC.

This clonotype was seen at least ten times. V is TRBV24-1 and J is TRBJ2-2, with 7 bases lining up with TRBD2. The CDR3 extends over 19 amino acids. Trimming at V came to 4 bases and at J to 2 bases, leaving 15 bases not matched to a gene. From germline, CDR1 is KGHDR and CDR2 SFDVKD. CDR3 nucleotide sequence: TGTGCCACCAGTGAGTTGACCCCCCCTAGCGGCCCTAACACCGGGGAGCTGTTTTTT. Its translation: CATSELTPPSGPNTGELFF.

This clonotype is labeled as medium-sized. The chain employs TRBV11-2 and TRBJ2-1; 8 nucleotides agree with TRBD2. The CDR3 extends over 17 amino acids. Trimming at V came to 3 bases and at J to 1 base, leaving 8 bases not matched to a gene. In germline, CDR1 is SGHAT, CDR2 FQNNGV. CDR3 bases: TGTGCCAGCAGCTTGATGATCGGGAGGGGTTCCTACAATGAGCAGTTCTTC. It is translated as CASSLMIGRGSYNEQFF.

This CDR3 reads CASSSQGQRIYTF. The DNA for the CDR3 is TGTGCCAGCAGCTCACAGGGACAGCGAATCTACACCTTC. The chain carries TRBV7-2 and TRBJ2-1, with 7 bases lining up with TRBD1. The J call may be incorrect, as the DNA end agrees better with TRBJ1-2. CDR1 is SGHTA, CDR2 FQGNSA, per germline. This CDR3 is 13 amino acids long.

The rearrangement uses TRBV12-5 and TRBJ2-5; 9 nucleotides align to TRBD2. The germline CDR1 and CDR2 sequences are LGHNT and FRNRAP. Losses at the gene ends were 6 bases for V and 11 bases for J; bases not matched to a gene: 16. CDR3 size: 15 residues. The CDR3 DNA is TGTGCTAGTGGATCCGGGACTAGCTGGGCAGATACGCAGTACTTC. Its protein product is CASGSGTSWADTQYF.

At least ten counts were recorded for this clonotype. This chain links TRBV10-1 with TRBJ2-5; D remains unclear. Trimming took 11 bases from V and 2 from J, leaving 6 bases between them. The germline V gene has CDR1 WNHNN and CDR2 SYGVQD (reference sequence). This CDR3 contains 10 residues. CDR3 sequence: CAGVQETQYF. CDR3 nucleotides: TGCGCCGGGGTACAAGAGACCCAGTACTTC.

A word on this clonotype: The CDR3 ends on some other residue instead of the conserved phenylalanine or tryptophan, so this is likely a read error. Because the CDR3's place on the DNA is in doubt, the DNA is left out and the CDR3 is given as listed by TCRdb. The chain combines TRBV5-1 with TRBJ2-3; the table assigns TRBD1, which was not confirmed against the DNA. Germline-derived CDR1 and CDR2 are SGHRS and YFSETQ. The CDR3 length equals 15 residues, ends included. CDR3 loop: CASRWVSSYEQYFGA.

Points on this clonotype: One end of the junction is discordant with germline, which a read error may explain. The gene calls are TRBV7-6 and TRBJ2-3, with 7 bases that match TRBD2. This CDR3 has 15 amino acids. Per the germline V gene, CDR1 is SGHVS and CDR2 is FNYEAQ. CDR3 amino acids: CASSLASGRGSPLHF. CDR3 coding DNA: TGTGCCAGCAGCTTAGCGTCAGGGAGGGGTTCACCCCTCCACTTC. Based on the CDR3 plus reference TRBV7-6 and TRBJ2-3, the full variable domain is GAGVSQSPRYKVTKRGQDVALRCDPISGHVSLYWYRQALGQGPEFLTYFNYEAQQDKSGLPNDRFSAERPEGSISTLTIQRTEQRDSAMYRCASSLASGRGSPLHFGPGTRLTVL.